The 22 T cell receptor beta chains given below trace back to one sample, sequenced in a study of graft-versus-host responses after intestinal transplantation. Assay: immunoSEQ multiplex PCR; the TCRdb copy retains only in-frame clones and omits some. Of tens of thousands of clones listed, approximately 95% are singletons. What these receptors recognize is not known. The source was unstimulated CD8+ T cells sorted from spleen or lymph node cells, collected before transplant. The receptors were sampled from a human donor who was the organ donor for an intestinal transplant.

The gene calls are TRBV7-3 and TRBJ1-3; maybe TRBD1 (5 bases). The V and J ends lost 11 bases and 1 base respectively, with 12 bases between them. The CDR3 loop spans 13 amino acids. Germline V gene data show CDR1 as SGHTA and CDR2 as FQGTGA. In DNA form, the CDR3 reads TGTGCCCCAACGGGGCTTTCTGGAAACACCATATATTTT. Amino acid sequence: CAPTGLSGNTIYF.

The J gene is TRBJ1-2, the V gene TRBV30; D is perhaps TRBD1 (6 bases). The length of the CDR3 is 12 residues. Looked up from germline, CDR1 is GTSNPN and CDR2 is SVGIG (reference sequence). The ends were cut back, 3 bases at V and 7 bases at J, with 12 bases in the middle. CDR3 loop: CAWRSTGFGYTF. CDR3 nucleotide sequence: TGTGCCTGGAGATCGACAGGTTTTGGCTACACCTTC.

CDR3 sequence reads: CASSRRTGEGLSPLHF. CDR3 DNA: TGCGCCAGCAGTCGTCGGACAGGGGAAGGTCTGTCACCCCTCCACTTT. V and J are TRBV5-1 and TRBJ1-6; 9 bases are a match to TRBD1. Losses at the gene ends were 5 bases for V and 10 bases for J; bases not matched to a gene: 13. The CDR3 is made up of 16 amino acids. Germline V gene lookup returns CDR1 SGHRS and CDR2 YFSETQ.

This clone appeared once. The V gene is TRBV6-1, the J gene TRBJ2-7; TRBD1 might be the D (6 bases). The CDR3 has 15 amino acids. In germline, CDR1 is MNHNS, CDR2 SASEGT. V shed 1 base and J shed 2 bases, with 12 bases lying between them. The CDR3 spells CASSEGPGDPYEQYF. The CDR3 DNA reads TGTGCCAGCAGTGAAGGGCCAGGGGACCCCTACGAGCAGTACTTC.

V and J are TRBV6-1 and TRBJ2-3, with 8 bases lining up with TRBD2. Per the germline V gene, CDR1 is MNHNS and CDR2 is SASEGT. CDR3 length: 13 amino acids. V was clipped by 10 bases and J by 0 bases; unmatched bases: 3. CDR3 sequence (DNA): TGTGCCATACGCGGGGGGAGCACAGATACGCAGTATTTT. This encodes CAIRGGSTDTQYF.

V is TRBV29-1 and J is TRBJ1-1; D call uncertain. The V gene's germline CDR1 is SQVTM and CDR2 ANQGSEA. The CDR3 is 11 residues long. V dropped 1 base and J dropped 7 bases, with 7 bases sitting between them. The CDR3 coding sequence is TGCAGCGTTGAAGTACGGGGTGAAGCTTTCTTT. This sequence encodes CSVEVRGEAFF.

This sequence joins TRBV19 and TRBJ2-5, with D unclear. The CDR3 spans 15 residues. V was pared by 2 bases and J by 2 bases, with 12 bases between. The germline V gene has CDR1 LNHDA and CDR2 SQIVND (reference sequence). The CDR3 sequence is CASSIWTVKQETQYF. The CDR3, as DNA: TGTGCCAGTAGTATATGGACCGTGAAACAAGAGACCCAGTACTTC.

The genes are TRBV7-8 and TRBJ1-1, with 9 bases lining up with TRBD1. This CDR3 has 16 residues. Germline-derived CDR1 and CDR2 are SGHVS and FQNEAQ. J lost 6 bases, V lost 2 bases, and 10 bases had no gene match. The DNA for the CDR3 is TGTGCCAGCAGCTTACCCCGGGACAGGGCAGGATCTGAAGCTTTCTTT. Translating it yields CASSLPRDRAGSEAFF.

V usage is TRBV7-9 and J usage is TRBJ2-7; no reliable D call. This CDR3 contains 13 residues. The V end lost 1 base, the J end lost 1 base, and 5 bases lay between the germline ends. Per the germline V gene, CDR1 is SEHNR and CDR2 is FQNEAQ (reference sequence). CDR3 sequence: CASSLVESYEQYF. CDR3 DNA sequence: TGTGCCAGCAGCTTAGTAGAGTCCTACGAGCAGTACTTC.

The chain has TRBV14 and TRBJ2-5; D unresolved. Germline V gene sequence: CDR1 SGHDN, CDR2 FVKESK. V lost 2 bases to trimming and J lost 1 base, with 11 bases between them. The CDR3 covers 15 residues. The CDR3 sequence is CASSQSSESQETQYF. The CDR3 DNA reads as TGTGCCAGCAGCCAATCCTCAGAAAGCCAAGAGACCCAGTACTTC.

The V and J genes are TRBV9 and TRBJ2-3, with 11 bases aligning to TRBD2. V was clipped by 4 bases and J by 3 bases; unmatched bases: 4. The CDR3 covers 15 residues. Germline values: CDR1 SGDLS, CDR2 YYNGEE. CDR3 sequence (DNA): TGTGCCAGCAGCTTAGTAGCGGGGGGGACAGATACGCAGTATTTT. Translation: CASSLVAGGTDTQYF.

The chain carries TRBV9 and TRBJ2-5; D is uncertain. CDR3 size: 16 residues. V lost 4 bases and J 4 bases, leaving 20 bases between the germline ends. Germline assignment: CDR1 SGDLS and CDR2 YYNGEE. The CDR3 spells CASSSSTDSFGETQYF. For the CDR3, the DNA is TGTGCCAGCAGCTCATCAACCGACTCGTTCGGAGAGACCCAGTACTTC. The variable domain in full, with the rest retrieved from reference TRBV9 and TRBJ2-5, is DSGVTQTPKHLITATGQRVTLRCSPRSGDLSVYWYQQSLDQGLQFLIQYYNGEERAKGNILERFSAQQFPDLHSELNLSSLELGDSALYFCASSSSTDSFGETQYFGPGTRLLVL.

This rearrangement joins TRBV6-5 to TRBJ2-1; D unclear. With 6 bases removed from V and 7 bases from J, the gap between germline ends came to 13 bases. CDR1 and CDR2 from the germline V gene are MNHEY and SVGAGI. The CDR3 consists of 13 residues. CDR3 sequence: CASSLGLLNEQFF. CDR3 nucleotides: TGTGCCAGCAGCCTGGGCCTGTTAAATGAGCAGTTCTTC.

The chain joins TRBV27 to TRBJ1-1; D remains unclear. V lost 5 bases and J lost 6, with 16 bases in between. The length of the CDR3 is 14 residues. The germline V gene has CDR1 MNHEY and CDR2 SMNVEV (reference sequence). The CDR3 spells CASSLTAVAPEAFF. CDR3 DNA sequence: TGTGCCAGCAGTCTAACCGCAGTGGCCCCTGAAGCTTTCTTT.

V is TRBV9 and J is TRBJ1-5, with D possibly matching TRBD1 (5 bases). Germline loops: CDR1 SGDLS, CDR2 YYNGEE. V shed 0 bases and J shed 9 bases, with 7 bases lying between them. This CDR3 region has 12 residues. The CDR3 DNA sequence: TGTGCCAGCAGCGTAGATGGGGGGCCCCAGCATTTT. Translation: CASSVDGGPQHF. The full variable domain, rest sourced from reference TRBV9 and TRBJ1-5, is DSGVTQTPKHLITATGQRVTLRCSPRSGDLSVYWYQQSLDQGLQFLIQYYNGEERAKGNILERFSAQQFPDLHSELNLSSLELGDSALYFCASSVDGGPQHFGDGTRLSIL.

This sequence joins TRBV29-1 and TRBJ2-7; D might be TRBD1 or TRBD2, each matching 5 bases. The V end was cut by 3 bases, the J end by 3 bases, with 15 bases between. CDR1 is SQVTM and CDR2 is ANQGSEA in the germline V gene. CDR3 size: 14 residues. DNA for the CDR3: TGCAGCGTTGACATCGGGGCAGGAAACTACGAGCAGTACTTC. It codes for CSVDIGAGNYEQYF.

The chain carries TRBV4-2 and TRBJ2-7, with D perhaps assigned TRBD1 or TRBD2 (5 bases each). With 5 bases removed from V and 1 base from J, the gap between germline ends came to 18 bases. The CDR3 has 16 amino acids. CDR1 LGHNA and CDR2 YNFKEQ come from the germline V gene. The CDR3 DNA is TGTGCCAGCAGCTTGGATTTGCGGGCAGGGTCCTACGAGCAGTACTTC. Encoded protein: CASSLDLRAGSYEQYF.

The chain couples TRBV11-2 to TRBJ2-7, with D perhaps TRBD1 (6 bases). Germline loops: CDR1 SGHAT, CDR2 FQNNGV. The CDR3 covers 15 residues. V lost 8 bases, J lost 0 bases, and 17 bases lay in between. The CDR3 loop is CASASGGPSSYEQYF. CDR3 nucleotide sequence: TGTGCCAGCGCATCTGGGGGCCCGAGCTCCTACGAGCAGTACTTC.

This sequence joins TRBV6-1 and TRBJ1-2; the D gene is possibly TRBD1 (6 bases). Germline CDR1 and CDR2: MNHNS and SASEGT. This CDR3 contains 14 residues. Trimming took off 5 bases at V and 4 bases at J, with 14 bases between the two ends. The CDR3 spells CASSPAGGVYGYTF. The CDR3 DNA reads as TGTGCCAGCAGTCCCGCCGGGGGCGTCTATGGCTACACCTTC.

J is TRBJ1-2 and V is TRBV30; maybe TRBD1 (6 bases). The CDR3 is 13 residues long. Per germline, CDR1 GTSNPN and CDR2 SVGIG (reference sequence). The germline V and J ends were trimmed by 5 bases and 3 bases, with 13 bases remaining between them. The CDR3: CAWDTGSYYGYTF. The CDR3 DNA sequence: TGTGCCTGGGATACAGGGAGTTACTATGGCTACACCTTC.

The chain employs TRBV4-1 and TRBJ1-1; TRBD1 is a possible D gene (5 bases). The CDR3 length is 14 residues. V dropped 2 bases and J dropped 5 bases, with 12 bases sitting between them. Germline CDR1 and CDR2: MGHRA and YSYEKL. CDR3 DNA: TGCGCCAGCAGCCAACATATCAGGGTAACTGAAGCTTTCTTT. Amino acid sequence: CASSQHIRVTEAFF.

The chain uses TRBV29-1 and TRBJ2-7; unclear D gene. V dropped 4 bases and J dropped 0 bases, with 10 bases sitting between them. Germline loops: CDR1 SQVTM, CDR2 ANQGSEA. The CDR3 extends over 13 amino acids. The CDR3 bases are TGCAGCGTTGGCCTCCCCAGCTCCTACGAGCAGTACTTC. Protein: CSVGLPSSYEQYF.